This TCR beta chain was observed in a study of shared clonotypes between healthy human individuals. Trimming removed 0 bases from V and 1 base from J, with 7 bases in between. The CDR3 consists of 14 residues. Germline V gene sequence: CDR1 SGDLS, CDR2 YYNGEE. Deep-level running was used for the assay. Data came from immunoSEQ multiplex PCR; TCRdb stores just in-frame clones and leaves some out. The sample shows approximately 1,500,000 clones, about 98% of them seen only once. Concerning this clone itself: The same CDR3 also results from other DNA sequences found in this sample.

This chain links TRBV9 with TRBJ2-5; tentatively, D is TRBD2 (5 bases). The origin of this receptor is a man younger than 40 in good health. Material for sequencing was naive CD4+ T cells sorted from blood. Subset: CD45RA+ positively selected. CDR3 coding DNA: TGTGCCAGCAGCGTAGGGACTTTCCAAGAGACCCAGTACTTC. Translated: CASSVGTFQETQYF.